A single sample gave rise to the 4 T cell receptor beta chains below, sequenced in a study of T cell repertoires in cytomegalovirus infection. Antigens for these TCRs are unknown. TCRdb passed the reads through MiXCR, listing each CDR3 protein once. The data contain tens of thousands of distinct CDR3 sequences, roughly 20% of them seen just once; the ten biggest clones take up 26%. This specimen was CD8+ T cells from cultured PBMCs, taken from culture after CMV antigen stimulation. These receptors were taken from a human donor in good health (CMV status not recorded). Some clones in this sample may be carry-over from other donors' samples.

This clonotype was detected a few times. The chain uses TRBV27 and TRBJ2-7; 14 bases line up with TRBD2. The trim removed 7 bases at V and 3 bases at J, leaving 8 bases unmatched. CDR1 MNHEY and CDR2 SMNVEV come from the germline V gene (reference sequence). The CDR3 consists of 16 residues. The CDR3 loop reads CASTGTSGSWGYEQYF. CDR3 DNA: TGTGCCAGCACCGGGACTAGCGGGAGTTGGGGCTACGAGCAGTACTTC.

This clonotype appeared a few times. V gene TRBV11-2 combines with J gene TRBJ2-1, with D tentatively TRBD2 (6 bases). Germline CDR1 and CDR2: SGHAT and FQNNGV. V lost 4 bases and J 12 bases, leaving 13 bases between the germline ends. The CDR3 sequence is 12 residues long. This chain's CDR3 is CASSSYSGGQFF. The DNA of the CDR3 is TGTGCCAGCAGCTCCTACTCCGGGGGGCAGTTCTTC.

This sequence joins TRBV2 and TRBJ2-2; D is undetermined. V lost 7 bases and J 7 bases, leaving 7 bases between the germline ends. CDR1 is SNHLY, CDR2 FYNNEI, per germline. The CDR3 runs to 11 residues. The CDR3 protein is CASTKGGELFF. In nucleotides, the CDR3 is TGTGCCAGCACCAAGGGCGGGGAGCTGTTTTTT.

In this sample, this clonotype turned up a few times. The chain carries TRBV7-9 and TRBJ2-7, with unresolved D. The CDR3 loop spans 14 amino acids. V dropped 5 bases and J dropped 2 bases, with 13 bases sitting between them. The germline V gene encodes CDR1 SEHNR and CDR2 FQNEAQ (reference sequence). CDR3 coding DNA: TGTGCCAGCAGCCGACCTCTCCCAGCCTACGAGCAGTACTTC. As protein: CASSRPLPAYEQYF.